This T cell receptor beta chain came from a study of Tregs in tolerant kidney transplant recipients. Generated by immunoSEQ multiplex PCR, the TCRdb table keeps only in-frame clones and is missing some. The table shows 2,500 to 3,000 clones, with 40% occurring only once. The germline gives CDR1 SEHNR, CDR2 FQNEAQ (reference sequence). The CDR3 runs 16 residues. V shed 1 base and J shed 3 bases, with 13 bases lying between them. By proportion, this clone is large. What it binds is unknown. Study-wide results and caveats: No direct test of biological reproducibility was done here.

This sequence was found in a human donor in good health. Sequenced input: Tregs from blood cultured with allogeneic cells. The V call is TRBV7-9, the J call TRBJ1-3, with D unclear. The CDR3 loop reads CASSLGRLLFGNTIYF. CDR3 in DNA: TGTGCCAGCAGCTTAGGGCGCCTTTTGTTTGGAAACACCATATATTTT.